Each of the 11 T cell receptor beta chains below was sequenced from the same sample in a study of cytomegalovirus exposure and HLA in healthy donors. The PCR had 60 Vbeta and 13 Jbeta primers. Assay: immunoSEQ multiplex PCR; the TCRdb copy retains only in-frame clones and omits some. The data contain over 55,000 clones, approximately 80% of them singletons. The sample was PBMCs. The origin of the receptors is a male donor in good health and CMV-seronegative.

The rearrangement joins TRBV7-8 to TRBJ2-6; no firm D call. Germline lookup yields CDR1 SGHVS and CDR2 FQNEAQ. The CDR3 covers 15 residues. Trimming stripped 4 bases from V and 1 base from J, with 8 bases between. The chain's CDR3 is CASSYGSSGANVLTF. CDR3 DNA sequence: TGTGCCAGCAGCTACGGGTCTTCTGGGGCCAACGTCCTGACTTTC.

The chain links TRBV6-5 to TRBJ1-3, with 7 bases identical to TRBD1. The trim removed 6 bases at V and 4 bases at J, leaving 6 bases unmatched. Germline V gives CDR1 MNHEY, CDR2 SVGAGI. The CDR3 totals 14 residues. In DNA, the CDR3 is TGTGCCAGCAGCCAAACAGGGGTCGGAAACACCATATATTTT. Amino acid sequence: CASSQTGVGNTIYF.

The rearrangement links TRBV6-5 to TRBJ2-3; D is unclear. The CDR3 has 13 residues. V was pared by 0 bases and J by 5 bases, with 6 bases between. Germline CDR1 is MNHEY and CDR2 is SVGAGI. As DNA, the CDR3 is TGTGCCAGCAGTTACTCTGGGCTAGATACGCAGTATTTT. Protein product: CASSYSGLDTQYF.

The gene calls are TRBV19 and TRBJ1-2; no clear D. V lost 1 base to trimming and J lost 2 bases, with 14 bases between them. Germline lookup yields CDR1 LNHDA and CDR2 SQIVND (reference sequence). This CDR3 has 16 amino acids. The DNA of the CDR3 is TGTGCCAGTAGTATAGGTACAGCGGGAACCAACTATGGCTACACCTTC. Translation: CASSIGTAGTNYGYTF.

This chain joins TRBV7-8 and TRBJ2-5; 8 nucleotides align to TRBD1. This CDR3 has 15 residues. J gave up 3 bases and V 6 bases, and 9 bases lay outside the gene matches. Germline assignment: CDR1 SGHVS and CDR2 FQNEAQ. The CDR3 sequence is CASRRRGQGEETQYF. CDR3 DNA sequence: TGTGCCAGCAGGCGCCGAGGACAGGGAGAAGAGACCCAGTACTTC.

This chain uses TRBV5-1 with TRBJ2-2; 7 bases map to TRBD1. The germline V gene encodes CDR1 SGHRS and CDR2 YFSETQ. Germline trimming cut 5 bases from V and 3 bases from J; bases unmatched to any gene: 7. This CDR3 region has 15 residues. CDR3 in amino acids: CASSRDRADTGELFF. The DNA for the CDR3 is TGCGCCAGCAGTCGCGACAGGGCCGACACCGGGGAGCTGTTTTTT.

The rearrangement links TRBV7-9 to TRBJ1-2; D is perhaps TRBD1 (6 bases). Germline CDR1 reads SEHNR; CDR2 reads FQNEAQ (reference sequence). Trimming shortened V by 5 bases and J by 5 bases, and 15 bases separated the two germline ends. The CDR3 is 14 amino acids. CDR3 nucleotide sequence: TGTGCCAGCAGCCCTAGGACAGCCCCATATGGCTACACCTTC. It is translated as CASSPRTAPYGYTF. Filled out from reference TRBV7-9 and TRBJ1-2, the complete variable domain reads DTGVSQNPRHKITKRGQNVTFRCDPISEHNRLYWYRQTLGQGPEFLTYFQNEAQLEKSRLLSDRFSAERPKGSFSTLEIQRTEQGDSAMYLCASSPRTAPYGYTFGSGTRLTVV.

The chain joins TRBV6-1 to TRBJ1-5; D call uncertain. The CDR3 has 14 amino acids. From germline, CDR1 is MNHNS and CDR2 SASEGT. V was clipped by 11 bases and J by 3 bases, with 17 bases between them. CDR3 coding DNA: TGTGCCTGCGATTTTTGGCAGGCCAATCAGCCCCAGCATTTT. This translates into CACDFWQANQPQHF.

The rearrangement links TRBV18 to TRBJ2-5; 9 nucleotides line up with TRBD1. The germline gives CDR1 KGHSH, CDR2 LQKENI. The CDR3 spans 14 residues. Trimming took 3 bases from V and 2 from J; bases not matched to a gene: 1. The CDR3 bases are TGTGCCAGCTCACCTGACAGGGGGCAAGAGACCCAGTACTTC. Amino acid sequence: CASSPDRGQETQYF.

In DNA, the CDR3 is TGTGCCAGCAGCGTAGGGCAGGCCCTAAACACTGAAGCTTTCTTT. Translated: CASSVGQALNTEAFF. The chain is built from TRBV9 and TRBJ1-1; D remains ambiguous. The V end was cut by 0 bases, the J end by 2 bases, with 11 bases between. Germline lookup yields CDR1 SGDLS and CDR2 YYNGEE. The CDR3 spans 15 residues.

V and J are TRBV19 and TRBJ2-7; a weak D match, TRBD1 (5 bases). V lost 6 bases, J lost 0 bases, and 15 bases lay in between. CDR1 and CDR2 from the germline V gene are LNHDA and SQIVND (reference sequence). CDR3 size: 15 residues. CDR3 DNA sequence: TGTGCCAGTAGGGGGCAGGGAACGAGCTCCTACGAGCAGTACTTC. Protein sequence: CASRGQGTSSYEQYF.